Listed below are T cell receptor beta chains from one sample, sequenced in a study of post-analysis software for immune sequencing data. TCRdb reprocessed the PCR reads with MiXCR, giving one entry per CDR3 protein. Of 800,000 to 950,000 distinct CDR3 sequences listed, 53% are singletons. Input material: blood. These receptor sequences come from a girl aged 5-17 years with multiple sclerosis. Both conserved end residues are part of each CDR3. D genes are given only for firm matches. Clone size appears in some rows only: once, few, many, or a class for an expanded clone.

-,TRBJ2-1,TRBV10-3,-,CAISDGGENEQFF,TGTGCCATCAGTGATGGCGGGGAGAATGAGCAGTTCTTC
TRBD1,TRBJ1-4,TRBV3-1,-,CASSHLTGANEKLFF,TGTGCCAGCAGCCACCTGACAGGGGCTAATGAAAAACTGTTTTTT
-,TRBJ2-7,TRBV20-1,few,CSAREYTASYEQYF,TGCAGTGCTAGAGAATATACGGCGTCCTACGAGCAGTACTTC
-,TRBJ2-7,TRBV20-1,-,CSAIMENNYEQYF,TGCAGTGCTATAATGGAAAACAACTACGAGCAGTACTTC
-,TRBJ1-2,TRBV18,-,CASSPATEYGYTF,TGTGCCAGCTCACCAGCGACAGAGTATGGCTACACCTTC
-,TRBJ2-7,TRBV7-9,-,CASSHQAGQQYF,TGTGCCAGCAGCCACCAAGCTGGTCAGCAGTACTTC
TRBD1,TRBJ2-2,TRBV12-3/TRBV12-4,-,CASSYRQGYNGELFF,TGTGCCAGCAGCTATAGACAGGGGTATAACGGGGAGCTGTTTTTT
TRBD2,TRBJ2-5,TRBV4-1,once,CASSQDPSGGQETQYF,TGCGCCAGCAGCCAAGATCCTAGCGGGGGGCAAGAGACCCAGTACTTC
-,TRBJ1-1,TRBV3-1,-,CASSQVEWGDAFF,TGTGCCAGCAGCCAAGTGGAATGGGGTGACGCTTTCTTT
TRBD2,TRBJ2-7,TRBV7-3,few,CASSVREGYEQYF,TGTGCCAGCAGCGTCCGGGAGGGGTACGAGCAGTACTTC
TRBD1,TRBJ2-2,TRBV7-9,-,CASSWDRGLTGELFF,TGTGCCAGCAGCTGGGACAGGGGCCTTACCGGGGAGCTGTTTTTT
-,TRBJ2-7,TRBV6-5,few,CASRPTTRGDEQYF,TGTGCCAGCAGGCCGACGACTAGGGGCGACGAGCAGTACTTC
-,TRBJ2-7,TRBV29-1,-,CSAQRDGPYEQYF,TGCAGCGCCCAGAGGGACGGCCCCTACGAGCAGTACTTC
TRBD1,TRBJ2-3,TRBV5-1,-,CASSLAGGKSWGPTDTQYF,TGCGCCAGCAGCTTGGCAGGGGGTAAAAGTTGGGGCCCCACAGATACGCAGTATTTT
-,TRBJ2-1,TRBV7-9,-,CASSLGLTGEQFF,TGTGCCAGCAGCTTAGGGCTGACAGGAGAGCAGTTCTTC
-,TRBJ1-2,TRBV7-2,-,CASSSPMSLGYTF,TGTGCCAGCAGCTCCCCGATGTCGCTTGGCTACACCTTC
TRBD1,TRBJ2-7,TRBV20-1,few,CSADRASEQYF,TGCAGTGCTGACAGGGCTTCCGAGCAGTACTTC
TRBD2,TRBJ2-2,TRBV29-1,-,CSVELAGPGELFF,TGCAGCGTTGAACTAGCGGGGCCCGGGGAGCTGTTTTTT
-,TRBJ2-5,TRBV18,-,CASSPRQGPGETQYF,TGTGCCAGCTCACCACGGCAGGGGCCGGGGGAGACCCAGTACTTC
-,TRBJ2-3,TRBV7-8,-,CASSLAVSSASTDTQYF,TGTGCCAGCAGCTTAGCGGTGTCAAGCGCTAGCACAGATACGCAGTATTTT
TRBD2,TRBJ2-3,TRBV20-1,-,CSATLSTGTSGRRADTQYF,TGCAGTGCTACCTTATCCACCGGGACTAGCGGCAGAAGGGCGGATACGCAGTATTTT
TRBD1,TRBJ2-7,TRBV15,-,CATSSEIVTGTGLGYEQYF,TGTGCCACCAGCAGCGAAATAGTTACCGGGACAGGATTAGGCTACGAGCAGTACTTC
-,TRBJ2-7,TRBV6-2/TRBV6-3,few,CASTSGPYEQYF,TGTGCCAGCACTTCTGGGCCCTACGAGCAGTACTTC
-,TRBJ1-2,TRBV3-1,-,CASSQEEGKTTNYGYTF,TGTGCCAGCAGCCAAGAAGAAGGTAAAACCACTAACTATGGCTACACCTTC
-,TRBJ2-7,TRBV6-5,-,CASSYVGRGQLAEQYF,TGTGCCAGCAGTTACGTCGGTCGGGGACAACTGGCCGAGCAGTACTTC
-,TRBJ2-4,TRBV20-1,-,CSAEKLASASSTSYEQYF,-
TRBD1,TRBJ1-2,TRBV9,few,CASSVGGTGEDYGYTF,TGTGCCAGCAGCGTAGGAGGGACAGGGGAGGACTATGGCTACACCTTC
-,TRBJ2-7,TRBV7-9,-,CASSFSGSRSYEQYF,TGTGCCAGCAGCTTTTCGGGGTCTCGCTCCTACGAGCAGTACTTC
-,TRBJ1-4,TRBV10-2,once,CASSELPVLNEKLFF,TGCGCCAGCAGTGAGCTCCCCGTACTTAATGAAAAACTGTTTTTT
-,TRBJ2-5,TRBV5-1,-,CASSPHARDVYQQYF,TGCGCCAGCAGCCCCCACGCCCGGGACGTTTACCAGCAGTACTTC
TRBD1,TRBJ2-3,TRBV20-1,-,CSASYRGTDTQYF,TGCAGTGCTAGCTACAGGGGAACAGATACGCAGTATTTT
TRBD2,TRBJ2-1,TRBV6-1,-,CASSPDTSGGAAFSWQFF,TGTGCCAGCAGTCCTGATACTAGCGGGGGGGCCGCGTTTTCATGGCAGTTCTTC
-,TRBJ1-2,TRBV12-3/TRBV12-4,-,CASSPGLGSGYTF,TGTGCCAGCAGCCCGGGACTTGGGTCCGGCTACACCTTC
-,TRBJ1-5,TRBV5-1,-,CASSLGSSPNQPQHF,TGCGCCAGCAGCTTGGGGTCATCCCCGAATCAGCCCCAGCATTTT
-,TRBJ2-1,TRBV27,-,CASSTYRESIQFF,TGTGCCAGCAGTACCTACAGGGAAAGCATTCAGTTCTTC
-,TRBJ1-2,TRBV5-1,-,CASSLDGFHGYTF,TGCGCCAGCAGCTTGGACGGGTTTCATGGCTACACCTTC
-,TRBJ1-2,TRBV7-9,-,CASSYWTVAPRDGYTF,TGTGCCAGCAGCTACTGGACTGTGGCACCCAGGGATGGCTACACCTTC
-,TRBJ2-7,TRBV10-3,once,CAISESGTNYEQYF,TGTGCCATCAGTGAGTCGGGAACCAACTACGAGCAGTACTTC
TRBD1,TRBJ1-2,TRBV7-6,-,CASRPGGIANGYTF,TGTGCCAGCAGGCCAGGGGGCATTGCGAATGGCTACACCTTC
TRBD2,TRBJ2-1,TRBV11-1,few,CASSLVTSGRGEQFF,TGTGCCAGCAGCTTAGTAACTAGCGGGAGGGGTGAGCAGTTCTTC
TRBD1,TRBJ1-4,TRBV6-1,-,CASSEAQGAAKKLFF,TGTGCCAGCAGTGAAGCGCAGGGGGCGGCGAAGAAACTGTTTTTT
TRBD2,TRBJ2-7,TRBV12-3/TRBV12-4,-,CASSRSGTNYEQYF,TGTGCCAGCAGCCGAAGCGGGACCAACTACGAGCAGTACTTC
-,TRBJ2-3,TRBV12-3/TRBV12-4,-,CANSPGESAQYF,TGTGCCAACAGCCCCGGGGAGTCGGCGCAGTATTTT
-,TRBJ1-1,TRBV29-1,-,CGVEWHPEAFF,TGCGGCGTTGAATGGCATCCAGAAGCTTTCTTT
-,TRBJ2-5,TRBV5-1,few,CASSWDTPRGEQYF,TGCGCCAGCAGCTGGGACACCCCTAGGGGGGAGCAGTACTTC
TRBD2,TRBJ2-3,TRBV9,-,CASSSSGRVRQDTQYF,TGTGCCAGCAGCTCAAGCGGGAGGGTCCGACAAGATACGCAGTATTTT
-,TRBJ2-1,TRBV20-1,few,CSARDYRYEQFF,TGCAGTGCTAGAGATTACCGGTATGAGCAGTTCTTC
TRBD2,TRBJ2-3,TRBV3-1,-,CSSSQVRGRAIDTQYF,TGTTCCAGCAGCCAAGTTCGCGGGAGGGCGATAGATACGCAGTATTTT
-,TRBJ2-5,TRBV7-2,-,CASSSPLSTYREETQYF,TGTGCCAGCAGCTCCCCCCTCAGCACCTACCGCGAGGAGACCCAGTACTTC
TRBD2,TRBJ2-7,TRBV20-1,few,CSARDLSTSGKDYEQYF,TGCAGTGCTAGAGATCTAAGCACTAGCGGGAAGGACTACGAGCAGTACTTC
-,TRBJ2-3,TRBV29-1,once,CSAQVSWGTDTQYF,TGCAGCGCCCAGGTCAGCTGGGGTACAGATACGCAGTATTTT
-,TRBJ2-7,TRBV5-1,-,CASSLGQAVIGEQYF,TGCGCCAGCAGCTTGGGACAGGCGGTAATAGGGGAGCAGTACTTC
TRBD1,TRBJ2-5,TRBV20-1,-,CSALTGFQETQYF,TGCAGTGCGTTGACAGGGTTCCAAGAGACCCAGTACTTC
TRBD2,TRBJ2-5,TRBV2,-,CASSERIGGGRLWETQYF,TGTGCCAGCAGTGAACGAATAGGCGGGGGGAGGTTATGGGAGACCCAGTACTTC
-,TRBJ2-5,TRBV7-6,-,CASSLVSRGPPETQYF,TGTGCCAGCAGCTTAGTCTCCAGGGGCCCGCCGGAGACCCAGTACTTC